The clone carrying this T cell receptor beta chain was recorded at least ten times. The target antigen is unknown. Library construction for TCR beta used iRepertoire HTBI primers and Arm-PCR of CDR3 regions. Authors' processing steps: In the combined samples, 62 TRBV and 14 TRBJ segments were identified. TCRdb reprocessed the multiplex PCR reads via MiXCR and lists one record per CDR3 protein. The V and J calls shown here were made by TCRdb, not taken from the authors' results. The sample has hundreds of thousands of distinct CDR3 sequences, roughly 15% seen once; the top ten hold about 20%. The sample comes from a study of regulatory T cells in long-lasting Graves disease. Time point noted: newly diagnosed GD, antithyroid drugs for less than 3 months. PBMC-derived RNA was used for the TCR library. American Thyroid Association guidelines were used to diagnose Graves' disease. Patients were enrolled at an endocrinology department in Xi'an, China.

Germline CDR1 reads MNHEY; CDR2 reads SVGEGT. V was clipped by 0 bases and J by 7 bases; unmatched bases: 10. CDR3 length equals 17 residues. Study-level findings and limits: Preferential use of TRBV28, TRBJ1-2 and TRBJ2-5 was seen in persistent disease.

The sequenced sample was peripheral blood mononuclear cells (PBMCs), obtained at new diagnosis, from a patient treated with antithyroid drugs. The chain is built from TRBV6-2 or TRBV6-3 and TRBJ2-1, with TRBD2 matching 9 bases. The origin of this receptor is a female donor with Graves disease. The CDR3: CASSYSIVAGARNEQFF. DNA for the CDR3: TGTGCCAGCAGTTACTCGATTGTAGCGGGAGCGAGGAATGAGCAGTTCTTC.